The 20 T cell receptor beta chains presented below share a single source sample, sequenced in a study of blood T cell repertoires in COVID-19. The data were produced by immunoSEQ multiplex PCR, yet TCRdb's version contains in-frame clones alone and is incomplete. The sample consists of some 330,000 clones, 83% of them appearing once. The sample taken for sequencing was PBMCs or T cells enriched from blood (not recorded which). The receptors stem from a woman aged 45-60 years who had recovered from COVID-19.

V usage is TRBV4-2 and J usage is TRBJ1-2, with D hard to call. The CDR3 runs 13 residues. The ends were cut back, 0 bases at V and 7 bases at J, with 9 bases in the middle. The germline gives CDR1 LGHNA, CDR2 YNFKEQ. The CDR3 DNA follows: TGTGCCAGCAGCCAAGAATCAGGCCTTGGCTACACCTTC. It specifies CASSQESGLGYTF.

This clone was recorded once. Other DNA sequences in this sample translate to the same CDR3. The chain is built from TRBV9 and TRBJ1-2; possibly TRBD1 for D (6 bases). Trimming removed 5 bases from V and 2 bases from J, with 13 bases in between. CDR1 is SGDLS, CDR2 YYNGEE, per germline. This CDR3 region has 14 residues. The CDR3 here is CASSPGQSNYGYTF. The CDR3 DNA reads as TGTGCCAGCAGTCCGGGACAATCAAACTATGGCTACACCTTC.

The CDR3 is CASSPRNRGSNTEAFF. Written as DNA, the CDR3 is TGTGCCAGCAGCCCACGAAACAGGGGGAGTAACACTGAAGCTTTCTTT. The chain uses TRBV7-2 and TRBJ1-1, with TRBD1 identical over 8 bases. Germline CDR1 reads SGHTA; CDR2 reads FQGNSA. The V segment lost 5 bases and the J segment 2 bases; nucleotides outside the gene matches: 10. This CDR3 comprises 16 residues.

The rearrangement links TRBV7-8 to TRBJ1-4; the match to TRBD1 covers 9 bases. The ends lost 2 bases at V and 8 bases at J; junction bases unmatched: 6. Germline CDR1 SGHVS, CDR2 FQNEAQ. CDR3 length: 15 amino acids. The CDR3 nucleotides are TGTGCCAGCAGCTTACTGGGACAGGGAAGGGAAAAACTGTTTTTT. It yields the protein CASSLLGQGREKLFF.

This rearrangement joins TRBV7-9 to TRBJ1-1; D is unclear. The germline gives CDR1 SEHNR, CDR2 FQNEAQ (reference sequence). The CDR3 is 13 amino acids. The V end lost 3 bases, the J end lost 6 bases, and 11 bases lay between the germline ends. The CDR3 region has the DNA TGTGCCAGCAGCTTTGCGGGGAGGCCTGAAGCTTTCTTT. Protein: CASSFAGRPEAFF. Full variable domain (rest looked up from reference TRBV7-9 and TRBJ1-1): DTGVSQNPRHKITKRGQNVTFRCDPISEHNRLYWYRQTLGQGPEFLTYFQNEAQLEKSRLLSDRFSAERPKGSFSTLEIQRTEQGDSAMYLCASSFAGRPEAFFGQGTRLTVV.

CDR3 coding DNA: TGTGCCAGCTCAGGGGAGGGTATGACTGAAGCTTTCTTT. Its protein product is CASSGEGMTEAFF. The gene calls are TRBV18 and TRBJ1-1, with D uncertain. The CDR3 sequence is 13 residues long. The germline gives CDR1 KGHSH, CDR2 LQKENI. Trimming removed 5 bases at V and 5 bases at J, with 12 bases between.

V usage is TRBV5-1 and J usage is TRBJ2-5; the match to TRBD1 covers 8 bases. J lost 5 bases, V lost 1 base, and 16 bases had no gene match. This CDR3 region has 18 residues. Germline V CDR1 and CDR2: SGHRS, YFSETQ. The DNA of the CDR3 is TGCGCCAGCAGCTTGCTCCCGACGACAGGGGCGGGGAGGGAGACCCAGTACTTC. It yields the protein CASSLLPTTGAGRETQYF.

In nucleotides, the CDR3 is TGTGCCAGCAGTTTAGGGGGACAGGGATACTACGAGCAGTACTTC. The encoded protein is CASSLGGQGYYEQYF. This chain uses TRBV27 with TRBJ2-7, with 9 bases lining up with TRBD1. Per germline, CDR1 MNHEY and CDR2 SMNVEV (reference sequence). The trim removed 2 bases at V and 3 bases at J, leaving 5 bases unmatched. The CDR3 is 15 amino acids.

The CDR3 here is CAISRQGDTGELFF. CDR3 nucleotides: TGTGCCATCAGCCGACAGGGCGACACCGGGGAGCTGTTTTTT. V and J are TRBV10-3 and TRBJ2-2; 7 nucleotides line up with TRBD1. CDR3 size: 14 residues. From germline, CDR1 is ENHRY and CDR2 SYGVKD. V lost 6 bases, J lost 3 bases, and 4 bases stayed unmatched.

The CDR3 sequence: CASSQDGDASSYNSPLHF. The CDR3 DNA sequence: TGCGCCAGCAGCCAAGATGGAGACGCGAGCTCCTATAATTCACCCCTCCACTTT. This chain links TRBV4-1 with TRBJ1-6; no clear D. Per the germline V gene, CDR1 is MGHRA and CDR2 is YSYEKL. This CDR3 has 18 residues. V was shortened by 0 bases and J by 0 bases, with 12 bases between the two germline ends.

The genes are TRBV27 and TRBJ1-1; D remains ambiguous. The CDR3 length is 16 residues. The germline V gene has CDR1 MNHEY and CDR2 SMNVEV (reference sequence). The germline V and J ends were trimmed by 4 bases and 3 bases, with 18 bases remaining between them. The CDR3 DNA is TGTGCCAGCAGTTCGGGTACATCGGATTTTGACACTGAAGCTTTCTTT. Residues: CASSSGTSDFDTEAFF.

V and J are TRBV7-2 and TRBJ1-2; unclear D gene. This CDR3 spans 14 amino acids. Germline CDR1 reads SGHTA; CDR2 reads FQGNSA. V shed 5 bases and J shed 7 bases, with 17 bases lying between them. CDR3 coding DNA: TGTGCCAGCAGCGCGACCGGGGAGTTCGGTGGCTACACCTTC. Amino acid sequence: CASSATGEFGGYTF.

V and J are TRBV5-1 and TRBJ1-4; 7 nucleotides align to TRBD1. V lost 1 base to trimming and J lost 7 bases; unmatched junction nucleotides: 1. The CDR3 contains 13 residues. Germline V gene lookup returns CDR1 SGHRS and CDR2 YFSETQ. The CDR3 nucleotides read TGCGCCAGCAGCTTGAACAGGGGTGAAAAACTGTTTTTT. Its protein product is CASSLNRGEKLFF. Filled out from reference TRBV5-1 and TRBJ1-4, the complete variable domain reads KAGVTQTPRYLIKTRGQQVTLSCSPISGHRSVSWYQQTPGQGLQFLFEYFSETQRNKGNFPGRFSGRQFSNSRSEMNVSTLELGDSALYLCASSLNRGEKLFFGSGTQLSVL.

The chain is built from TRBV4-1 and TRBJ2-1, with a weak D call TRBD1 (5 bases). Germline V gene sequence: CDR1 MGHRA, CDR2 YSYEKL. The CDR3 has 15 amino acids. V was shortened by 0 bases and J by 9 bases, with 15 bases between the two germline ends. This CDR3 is CASSQEGAARPEQFF. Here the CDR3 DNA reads TGCGCCAGCAGCCAAGAAGGGGCGGCAAGACCTGAGCAGTTCTTC.

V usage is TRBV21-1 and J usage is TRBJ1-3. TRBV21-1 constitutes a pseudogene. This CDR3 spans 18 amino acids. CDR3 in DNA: TGTGCCAGCAGCAAAAGGGAGACATACACCCTCTCTGGAAACACCATATATTTT. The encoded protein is CASSKRETYTLSGNTIYF.

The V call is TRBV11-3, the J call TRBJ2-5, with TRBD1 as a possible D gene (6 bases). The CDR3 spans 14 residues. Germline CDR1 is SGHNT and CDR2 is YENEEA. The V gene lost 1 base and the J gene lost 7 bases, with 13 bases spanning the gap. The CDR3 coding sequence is TGTGCCAGCAGCTTAGTACAGGGATCAGGGACCCAGTACTTC. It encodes CASSLVQGSGTQYF.

CDR3: CAIRAPDRDGGKGETF. DNA for the CDR3: TGTGCCATCAGAGCCCCGGACAGGGATGGTGGAAAAGGGGAAACCTTC. The chain recombines TRBV10-3 with TRBJ1-2, with 8 bases that match TRBD1. J lost 14 bases, V lost 6 bases, and 23 bases had no gene match. From germline, CDR1 is ENHRY and CDR2 SYGVKD. This CDR3 has 16 residues.

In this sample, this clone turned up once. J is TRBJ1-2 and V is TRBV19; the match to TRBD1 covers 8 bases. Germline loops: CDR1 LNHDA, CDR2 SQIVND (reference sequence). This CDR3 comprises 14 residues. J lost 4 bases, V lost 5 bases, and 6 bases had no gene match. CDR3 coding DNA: TGTGCCAGTAGTGCCCGACAGGGGACCTATGGCTACACCTTC. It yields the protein CASSARQGTYGYTF.

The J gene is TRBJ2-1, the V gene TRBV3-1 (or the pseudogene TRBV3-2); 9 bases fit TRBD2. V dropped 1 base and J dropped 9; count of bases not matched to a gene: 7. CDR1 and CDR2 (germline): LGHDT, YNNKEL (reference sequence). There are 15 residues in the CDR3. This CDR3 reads CASSQARRGGGEQFF. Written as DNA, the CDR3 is TGTGCCAGCAGCCAAGCGCGGCGGGGGGGCGGTGAGCAGTTCTTC.

The CDR3 bases are TGTGCCAGCAGCGGGAGACAGGGAGCCGAGCAGTACTTC. Protein: CASSGRQGAEQYF. The rearrangement joins TRBV7-2 to TRBJ2-7, with TRBD1 matching over 7 bases. The CDR3 extends over 13 amino acids. With V trimmed by 5 bases and J by 6 bases, 7 bases remained unmatched. Germline V gene sequence: CDR1 SGHTA, CDR2 FQGNSA.